One and the same sample provided the 30 T cell receptor beta chains below, sequenced in a study of T cells in Graves' hyperthyroidism and ophthalmopathy. It was RNA transcripts that yielded the amplified TCR beta CDR3 regions. A first-round RT-PCR of the TCR CDR3 used the HTBI primer set. Via MiXCR, TCRdb re-called the multiplex PCR reads, giving one row per CDR3 protein. The sample includes some 650,000 distinct CDR3 sequences, roughly 15% of them seen just once. What was sequenced was blood. These receptors originate from a woman aged 40 to 49 with Graves' ophthalmopathy.

This clonotype has ten or more counts. The chain combines TRBV7-2 with TRBJ1-1, with a possible D match to TRBD1 (5 bases). This CDR3 spans 14 amino acids. In germline, CDR1 is SGHTA, CDR2 FQGNSA. Trimming pared 5 bases from V and 0 bases from J, leaving 10 bases between. CDR3 sequence: CASSQGRLNTEAFF. The CDR3 region has the DNA TGTGCCAGCAGCCAGGGTCGATTGAACACTGAAGCTTTCTTT.

In its sample, this clonotype was seen a few times. The chain has TRBV20-1 and TRBJ2-2; D is perhaps TRBD1 or TRBD2 (5 bases each). Germline V lookup: CDR1 DFQATT, CDR2 SNEGSKA (reference sequence). The CDR3 is made up of 12 amino acids. The V end lost 5 bases, the J end lost 13 bases, and 17 bases lay between the germline ends. The CDR3 nucleotides are TGCAGTGCTCCCCACGGCGGGCAGGGGCTGTTTTTT. Its protein product is CSAPHGGQGLFF.

This clonotype was counted many times. The chain combines TRBV3-1 with TRBJ2-1; 9 positions agree with TRBD2. The CDR3 is 16 residues long. The V gene end was trimmed by 1 base and the J gene end by 5 bases; junction bases not matched to a gene: 6. The germline gives CDR1 LGHDT, CDR2 YNNKEL (reference sequence). Written as DNA, the CDR3 is TGTGCCAGCAGCCAAGTGGCTAGCGGGAACGACAATGAGCAGTTCTTC. It translates to CASSQVASGNDNEQFF.

The chain joins TRBV12-3 or TRBV12-4 to TRBJ2-3; D is possibly TRBD2 (6 bases). The V end was cut by 1 base, the J end by 2 bases, with 13 bases between. The CDR3 contains 16 residues. The CDR3 protein is CASSLEPGLYTDTQYF. The CDR3, as DNA: TGTGCCAGCAGTTTAGAGCCGGGACTTTACACAGATACGCAGTATTTT.

This clonotype was counted at least ten times. The chain is built from TRBV10-3 and TRBJ2-3; 7 bases map to TRBD2. From germline, CDR1 is ENHRY and CDR2 SYGVKD. Germline trimming cut 4 bases from V and 4 bases from J; bases unmatched to any gene: 8. This CDR3 region has 15 residues. The CDR3 bases are TGTGCCATCAGTGGCAGGCTAGCGGTAGCAGATACGCAGTATTTT. Protein sequence: CAISGRLAVADTQYF.

There are many counts of this clonotype. The gene calls are TRBV6-2 or TRBV6-3 and TRBJ1-1; a weak D match, TRBD1 (6 bases). With 8 bases removed from V and 5 bases from J, the gap between germline ends came to 15 bases. Germline V CDR1 and CDR2: MNHEY, SVGEGT. The CDR3 has 13 residues. The CDR3 DNA follows: TGTGCCAGCCGGCCGGGGGGCCGGACTGAAGCTTTCTTT. The encoded protein is CASRPGGRTEAFF.

This clonotype was observed a handful of times. This chain connects TRBV30 to TRBJ1-5; D uncertain. This CDR3 is built from 12 residues. The germline gives CDR1 GTSNPN, CDR2 SVGIG (reference sequence). Deletions cut 0 bases from V and 6 bases from J, with 6 bases between. The CDR3 sequence is CAWSVDGQPQHF. The CDR3 DNA reads as TGTGCCTGGAGTGTTGATGGTCAGCCCCAGCATTTT.

This clonotype has only a few counts. The CDR3 nucleotides read TGTGCCAGCAGTTTATGGGGAGGGGCAGCAGATACGCAGTATTTT. It codes for CASSLWGGAADTQYF. The chain uses TRBV27 and TRBJ2-3, with 7 positions matching TRBD2. The germline V gene encodes CDR1 MNHEY and CDR2 SMNVEV (reference sequence). The junction had 5 bases not matched to a gene; V was cut back by 1 base and J by 4 bases. This CDR3 has 15 amino acids.

Many counts were recorded for this clonotype. The J gene is TRBJ1-4, the V gene TRBV11-3, with a possible D match to TRBD1 (6 bases). V shed 5 bases and J shed 3 bases, with 10 bases lying between them. The germline CDR1 and CDR2 sequences are SGHNT and YENEEA. The CDR3 runs to 14 residues. The CDR3 loop is CASSQGGPNEKLFF. The CDR3 nucleotides read TGTGCCAGCAGCCAAGGGGGACCTAATGAAAAACTGTTTTTT.

This clonotype has ten or more counts. The rearrangement joins TRBV3-1 to TRBJ2-1; 9 bases are shared with TRBD1. The CDR3 contains 15 residues. V shed 2 bases and J 6 bases; nucleotides not matched to a gene: 5. Germline assignment: CDR1 LGHDT and CDR2 YNNKEL (reference sequence). The CDR3 protein is CASSQRDRAGNEQFF. The CDR3 coding sequence is TGTGCCAGCAGCCAACGGGACAGGGCGGGCAATGAGCAGTTCTTC.

This clonotype was seen repeatedly, ten times or more. CDR3 coding DNA: TGTGCCAGCGCACCGAGGGGTAGGGCTTTCTTT. Encoded protein: CASAPRGRAFF. This chain links TRBV2 with TRBJ1-1; tentatively, D is TRBD1 (5 bases). Germline-derived CDR1 and CDR2 are SNHLY and FYNNEI. The CDR3 is 11 residues long. With 8 bases removed from V and 11 bases from J, the gap between germline ends came to 15 bases.

A remark on this clonotype: A read error may explain this, as a much larger clone is one base away. The chain combines TRBV5-1 with TRBJ2-1, with 8 bases fitting TRBD2. The J call is doubtful: the DNA matches TRBJ2-7 better. The CDR3 consists of 14 residues. Germline V gene sequence: CDR1 SGHRS, CDR2 YFSETQ. The CDR3 nucleotides are TGCGCCAGCAGCGCGGTAGCGGGGTACAATGAGCAGTACTTC. It encodes CASSAVAGYNEQYF.

A few counts support this clonotype. The chain couples TRBV2 to TRBJ2-2, with 8 bases that match TRBD1. CDR3 size: 15 residues. The germline gives CDR1 SNHLY, CDR2 FYNNEI. The junction had 8 bases not matched to a gene; V was cut back by 7 bases and J by 4 bases. Here the CDR3 DNA reads TGTGCCAGCAAAGGACAGGGAGCGGTCACCGGGGAGCTGTTTTTT. The encoded protein is CASKGQGAVTGELFF.

This clonotype occurred a few times. One end of the junction does not line up with germline, which may come from a read error. The chain employs TRBV5-4 and TRBJ2-7; D gene ambiguous. CDR1 SGHNT and CDR2 YYREEE come from the germline V gene (reference sequence). CDR3 size: 15 residues. CDR3 protein: CASSPGEGRAYGQYF. The CDR3 DNA sequence: TGTGCCAGCAGTCCCGGTGAAGGGCGAGCCTACGGGCAGTACTTC.

A word on this clonotype: This sequence may be a read error, since a much larger clone differs from it by one base. V is TRBV27 and J is TRBJ2-3, with TRBD1 matching over 8 bases. Germline assignment: CDR1 MNHEY and CDR2 SMNVEV (reference sequence). This CDR3 has 16 residues. The ends lost 7 bases at V and 2 bases at J; junction bases unmatched: 11. Here the CDR3 DNA reads TGTGCCAGCAAGATAATGACAGGGGTGGCCACAGATACGCAGTATTTT. Translated, it gives CASKIMTGVATDTQYF.

Ten or more counts support this clonotype. The V and J genes are TRBV28 and TRBJ2-7; 9 bases align to TRBD1. In germline, CDR1 is MDHEN, CDR2 SYDVKM. This CDR3 contains 16 residues. J lost 0 bases, V lost 6 bases, and 9 bases had no gene match. This chain's CDR3 is CASSPRGTGSSYEQYF. CDR3 nucleotide sequence: TGTGCCAGCAGCCCAAGAGGGACAGGGAGCTCCTACGAGCAGTACTTC.

A few counts support this clonotype. The chain joins TRBV18 to TRBJ2-1; either TRBD1 or TRBD2 may fit D (5 bases each). Germline assignment: CDR1 KGHSH and CDR2 LQKENI. V dropped 3 bases and J dropped 0 bases, with 15 bases sitting between them. The CDR3 has 17 amino acids. The chain's CDR3 is CASSPSPGASSYNEQFF. The CDR3 DNA reads TGTGCCAGCTCACCTTCGCCCGGGGCCAGCTCCTACAATGAGCAGTTCTTC.

The J gene is TRBJ2-7, the V gene TRBV29-1; 14 nucleotides line up with TRBD2. Germline V gene sequence: CDR1 SQVTM, CDR2 ANQGSEA. Trimming cost V 7 bases and J 5 bases; bases outside gene matches: 7. This CDR3 region has 14 residues. For the CDR3, the DNA is TGCAGCGGACGACCGGGACTAGCGGGAGACGAGCAGTACTTC. It specifies CSGRPGLAGDEQYF.

V usage is TRBV30 and J usage is TRBJ1-5; D is possibly TRBD1 (5 bases). Germline loops: CDR1 GTSNPN, CDR2 SVGIG (reference sequence). V dropped 5 bases and J dropped 9 bases, with 20 bases sitting between them. This CDR3 comprises 14 residues. DNA for the CDR3: TGTGCCTGGGGAAAACCGGGACGTGCTGCGCCCCAGCATTTT. Translating gives CAWGKPGRAAPQHF.

The sample holds a few counts of this clonotype. The rearrangement uses TRBV28 and TRBJ1-2; 9 bases map to TRBD1. The CDR3 has 13 amino acids. V was clipped by 10 bases and J by 10 bases; unmatched bases: 13. The germline V gene encodes CDR1 MDHEN and CDR2 SYDVKM. CDR3 nucleotide sequence: TGTGCCACCGGAGGACAGGGGTGGTTTGACTACACCTTC. This sequence encodes CATGGQGWFDYTF.

The gene calls are TRBV28 and TRBJ1-6, with a tentative D call TRBD1 (6 bases). The CDR3 totals 14 residues. Deletions cut 5 bases from V and 5 bases from J, with 10 bases between. CDR1 is MDHEN, CDR2 SYDVKM, per germline. The CDR3 DNA sequence: TGTGCCAGCAGTACAGGGTCCAATAATTCACCCCTCCACTTT. Residues: CASSTGSNNSPLHF.

This clonotype has more than one count but fewer than ten. The V call is TRBV19, the J call TRBJ2-1; 14 bases align to TRBD2. From germline, CDR1 is LNHDA and CDR2 SQIVND (reference sequence). Trimming removed 6 bases from V and 8 bases from J; junction bases left unmatched: 6. The CDR3 length is 15 residues. The CDR3 region has the DNA TGTGCCAGTAGGTCCGGGACTAGCGGGAGATATGAGCAGTTCTTC. Its translation: CASRSGTSGRYEQFF.

This clonotype was detected ten times or more. DNA for the CDR3: TGTGCCAGCAGCCCCTTAGCGGGAGGCTACGAGCAGTACTTC. It codes for CASSPLAGGYEQYF. The chain couples TRBV14 to TRBJ2-7; 10 bases are a match to TRBD2. The CDR3 has 14 amino acids. V shed 4 bases and J 3 bases; nucleotides not matched to a gene: 3. Germline V gene sequence: CDR1 SGHDN, CDR2 FVKESK.

This clonotype was detected many times. The rearrangement uses TRBV11-2 and TRBJ2-3, with 7 nucleotides matching TRBD2. Germline CDR1 reads SGHAT; CDR2 reads FQNNGV. The CDR3 is made up of 15 amino acids. The trim removed 7 bases at V and 0 bases at J, leaving 7 bases unmatched. The CDR3 loop reads CASTRDYRSTDTQYF. CDR3 coding DNA: TGTGCCAGCACCCGGGACTACCGAAGCACAGATACGCAGTATTTT. The full variable domain, with the rest looked up from reference TRBV11-2 and TRBJ2-3, is EAGVAQSPRYKIIEKRQSVAFWCNPISGHATLYWYQQILGQGPKLLIQFQNNGVVDDSQLPKDRFSAERLKGVDSTLKIQPAKLEDSAVYLCASTRDYRSTDTQYFGPGTRLTVL.

The rearrangement uses TRBV19 and TRBJ1-1; D call uncertain. Germline assignment: CDR1 LNHDA and CDR2 SQIVND (reference sequence). There are 12 residues in the CDR3. V was shortened by 8 bases and J by 7 bases, with 14 bases between the two germline ends. This CDR3 is CASVLGTLEAFF. The CDR3 DNA follows: TGTGCCAGTGTCTTGGGAACTCTTGAAGCTTTCTTT.

This clonotype was detected many times. The genes are TRBV2 and TRBJ2-1; the match to TRBD1 covers 10 bases. The germline V gene encodes CDR1 SNHLY and CDR2 FYNNEI. The CDR3 runs to 13 residues. V shed 6 bases, J shed 9 bases, and the junction held 5 bases outside the gene matches. The CDR3 spells CASSATGGTEQFF. The CDR3, as DNA: TGTGCCAGCAGCGCGACAGGGGGCACTGAGCAGTTCTTC.

This clonotype was seen a handful of times. A read error may be the cause here, since a much bigger clone is one base away. The V and J genes are TRBV12-3 or TRBV12-4 and TRBJ2-5; no firm D call. V was clipped by 5 bases and J by 8 bases, with 21 bases between them. The CDR3 is 15 amino acids. CDR3 in amino acids: CASSPRWPSRRTQYF. The CDR3, as DNA: TGTGCCAGCAGTCCCCGGTGGCCATCTCGAAGAACCCAGTACTTC.

This clonotype has a count of ten or more. The V and J genes are TRBV7-9 and TRBJ2-7; D remains ambiguous. The CDR3 runs to 12 residues. Germline V gene data show CDR1 as SEHNR and CDR2 as FQNEAQ (reference sequence). Trimming took 4 bases from V and 2 from J, leaving 6 bases between them. The CDR3 region is CASSSSPYEQYF. CDR3 nucleotide sequence: TGTGCCAGCAGCTCTTCCCCCTACGAGCAGTACTTC.

This clonotype has a count of ten or more. In DNA, the CDR3 is TGTGCCAGCAGTGCGACAGGGGGCGCGACCCGTGGCTACACCTTC. Its translation is CASSATGGATRGYTF. V usage is TRBV2 and J usage is TRBJ1-2; the match to TRBD1 covers 10 bases. The CDR3 is made up of 15 amino acids. J gave up 7 bases and V 4 bases, and 9 bases lay outside the gene matches. Germline CDR1 is SNHLY and CDR2 is FYNNEI.

This chain links TRBV20-1 with TRBJ1-3, with 7 positions matching TRBD1. The CDR3 extends over 13 amino acids. CDR1 and CDR2 from the germline V gene are DFQATT and SNEGSKA (reference sequence). The junction had 4 bases not matched to a gene; V was cut back by 4 bases and J by 4 bases. CDR3 nucleotides: TGCAGTGCTACTCAGGGGGTCGGAAACACCATATATTTT. It encodes CSATQGVGNTIYF.